The 21 T cell receptor beta chains below were found in one sample sequenced in a study of technical replicates of blood from a handful of donors. The assay was immunoSEQ multiplex PCR, and TCRdb's table has in-frame clones only and misses some. Of 95,000 or so clones listed, approximately 95% are singletons. The material sequenced was T cells isolated from PBMCs. The source is a human donor in good health.

The chain employs TRBV27 and TRBJ2-3; TRBD2 matches 9 bases. CDR3 length: 15 amino acids. Trimming cost V 5 bases and J 4 bases; bases outside gene matches: 7. Looked up from germline, CDR1 is MNHEY and CDR2 is SMNVEV (reference sequence). The CDR3 reads CASSHEREASDTQYF. CDR3 coding DNA: TGTGCCAGCAGTCACGAGCGGGAGGCGTCAGATACGCAGTATTTT.

The chain employs TRBV10-3 and TRBJ2-7; 7 nucleotides align to TRBD1. V lost 6 bases, J lost 3 bases, and 8 bases stayed unmatched. Germline CDR1 is ENHRY and CDR2 is SYGVKD. This CDR3 is 14 amino acids long. CDR3 sequence: CAIRADRESYEQYF. CDR3 DNA: TGTGCCATCAGAGCCGACAGGGAGAGCTACGAGCAGTACTTC.

V gene TRBV10-3 combines with J gene TRBJ2-6, with D possibly TRBD1 on 6 matching bases. This CDR3 comprises 14 residues. V was pared by 8 bases and J by 0 bases, with 8 bases between. The germline V gene has CDR1 ENHRY and CDR2 SYGVKD. CDR3 DNA sequence: TGTGCCATCCTGACAGGCTCTGGGGCCAACGTCCTGACTTTC. It specifies CAILTGSGANVLTF.

The chain uses TRBV6-5 and TRBJ2-3, with a possible D match to TRBD2 (6 bases). The CDR3 runs to 15 residues. Trimming cost V 0 bases and J 4 bases, with 11 bases left between them. Germline V gene sequence: CDR1 MNHEY, CDR2 SVGAGI. CDR3 residues: CASSYSRELADTQYF. The DNA for the CDR3 is TGTGCCAGCAGTTACTCCCGGGAGTTGGCAGATACGCAGTATTTT.

The chain uses TRBV6-1 and TRBJ2-7; D unresolved. The ends were cut back, 2 bases at V and 4 bases at J, with 6 bases in the middle. Germline CDR1 reads MNHNS; CDR2 reads SASEGT. The CDR3 sequence is 12 residues long. CDR3 in amino acids: CASSETRYEQYF. CDR3 DNA: TGTGCCAGCAGTGAAACCAGATACGAGCAGTACTTC.

The table lists this clone with a count of one. The chain combines TRBV7-9 with TRBJ2-7; D is possibly TRBD2 (5 bases). CDR3 size: 14 residues. Germline loops: CDR1 SEHNR, CDR2 FQNEAQ (reference sequence). Trimming left V 0 bases short and J 0 bases short, with 6 bases between. DNA for the CDR3: TGTGCCAGCAGCTTAGCCGGGGACTCCTACGAGCAGTACTTC. Translating gives CASSLAGDSYEQYF.

The chain recombines TRBV27 with TRBJ2-7; D is ambiguous. Germline V gene sequence: CDR1 MNHEY, CDR2 SMNVEV (reference sequence). V was trimmed by 1 base and J by 0 bases, leaving 10 bases between them. This CDR3 has 15 residues. The CDR3 loop is CASSLLSGSSYEQYF. The CDR3 nucleotides are TGTGCCAGCAGTTTATTATCAGGAAGCTCCTACGAGCAGTACTTC.

V and J are TRBV4-2 and TRBJ2-1; D perhaps matches TRBD2 (6 bases). Germline values: CDR1 LGHNA, CDR2 YNFKEQ. This CDR3 has 16 amino acids. Trimming removed 0 bases from V and 8 bases from J, with 17 bases in between. The CDR3, as DNA: TGTGCCAGCAGCCAAGACAGACGGGAGATCGAAGATGAGCAGTTCTTC. Translation gives CASSQDRREIEDEQFF.

A single count supports this clone. This sequence joins TRBV7-8 and TRBJ2-7, with D hard to call. The CDR3 extends over 17 amino acids. Germline values: CDR1 SGHVS, CDR2 FQNEAQ. V was clipped by 4 bases and J by 6 bases, with 25 bases between them. Here the CDR3 reads CASSSMVGVYDTSEQYF. The CDR3 DNA reads TGTGCCAGCAGCTCGATGGTAGGAGTCTACGATACCAGCGAGCAGTACTTC.

The rearrangement uses TRBV11-2 and TRBJ2-7, with 8 positions matching TRBD1. This CDR3 comprises 15 residues. Trimming removed 2 bases from V and 2 bases from J; junction bases left unmatched: 5. Germline V lookup: CDR1 SGHAT, CDR2 FQNNGV. The CDR3 reads CASSLLPQGAYEQYF. The CDR3 nucleotides read TGTGCCAGCAGCTTACTCCCACAGGGGGCCTACGAGCAGTACTTC.

This chain uses TRBV7-8 with TRBJ1-5; possibly TRBD1 for D (6 bases). The CDR3 consists of 14 residues. V gave up 5 bases and J gave up 5 bases, with 13 bases separating them. Germline-derived CDR1 and CDR2 are SGHVS and FQNEAQ. The CDR3 nucleotides are TGTGCCAGCAGCGGGGGGGGGCGATATCAGCCCCAGCATTTT. Protein: CASSGGGRYQPQHF. The complete variable domain, with remaining parts taken from reference TRBV7-8 and TRBJ1-5, reads GAGVSQSPRYKVAKRGQDVALRCDPISGHVSLFWYQQALGQGPEFLTYFQNEAQLDKSGLPSDRFFAERPEGSVSTLKIQRTQQEDSAVYLCASSGGGRYQPQHFGDGTRLSIL.

V usage is TRBV7-9 and J usage is TRBJ2-7; D is perhaps TRBD2 (6 bases). CDR1 SEHNR and CDR2 FQNEAQ come from the germline V gene (reference sequence). The V and J ends lost 10 bases and 1 base respectively, with 11 bases between them. The CDR3 totals 12 residues. The CDR3 coding sequence is TGTGCCATCCAGGGAGGATCCTACGAGCAGTACTTC. The encoded protein is CAIQGGSYEQYF.

The chain is built from TRBV27 and TRBJ2-1, with TRBD2 identical over 14 bases. Germline CDR1 reads MNHEY; CDR2 reads SMNVEV (reference sequence). The V and J ends lost 1 base and 0 bases, in that order; junction bases with no gene match: 8. This CDR3 contains 20 residues. DNA for the CDR3: TGTGCCAGCAGTTTATTATCGACTAGCGGGAGGGCCTCCTCCTACAATGAGCAGTTCTTC. Amino acids: CASSLLSTSGRASSYNEQFF.

This sequence joins TRBV7-2 and TRBJ2-1, with D tentatively TRBD2 (6 bases). This CDR3 contains 12 residues. Germline V gives CDR1 SGHTA, CDR2 FQGNSA. V gave up 5 bases and J gave up 9 bases, with 11 bases separating them. CDR3: CASSARRGEQFF. The CDR3 DNA is TGTGCCAGCAGCGCTAGGCGGGGTGAGCAGTTCTTC.

This clone has just one count. The rearrangement joins TRBV10-3 to TRBJ1-3; D is ambiguous. From germline, CDR1 is ENHRY and CDR2 SYGVKD. CDR3 length: 13 residues. The ends were cut back, 7 bases at V and 2 bases at J, with 9 bases in the middle. CDR3 DNA sequence: TGTGCCATCATCGGTACTCCTGGAAACACCATATATTTT. This sequence encodes CAIIGTPGNTIYF.

This sequence joins TRBV27 and TRBJ1-1; D ambiguous. The V and J ends lost 10 bases and 3 bases respectively, with 9 bases between them. Germline V gene lookup returns CDR1 MNHEY and CDR2 SMNVEV (reference sequence). This CDR3 is built from 11 residues. CDR3 sequence reads: CATTDYTEAFF. The CDR3 coding sequence is TGTGCCACCACTGACTACACTGAAGCTTTCTTT.

The CDR3 region is CASSLASGGYGYTF. CDR3 in DNA: TGTGCCAGCAGCTTAGCTTCAGGGGGTTATGGCTACACCTTC. The chain recombines TRBV7-2 with TRBJ1-2; 7 nucleotides line up with TRBD1. The CDR3 is 14 amino acids. CDR1 SGHTA and CDR2 FQGNSA come from the germline V gene. With V trimmed by 0 bases and J by 5 bases, 3 bases remained unmatched.

This clone was picked up one time. This chain joins TRBV7-8 and TRBJ2-7, with TRBD2 identical over 10 bases. Germline V gene sequence: CDR1 SGHVS, CDR2 FQNEAQ. V shed 4 bases, J shed 2 bases, and the junction held 5 bases outside the gene matches. The CDR3 totals 15 residues. The CDR3 bases are TGTGCCAGCAGCTACCTAGCGGGAGAGACCTACGAGCAGTACTTC. Its protein is CASSYLAGETYEQYF.

This clone was found once. The V gene is TRBV9, the J gene TRBJ1-3; tentative D call: TRBD1 (5 bases). The CDR3 is 15 residues long. Germline V gene sequence: CDR1 SGDLS, CDR2 YYNGEE. The V and J ends lost 2 bases and 0 bases respectively, with 9 bases between them. The CDR3 nucleotides read TGTGCCAGCAGCGTGGGACTTGTCTCTGGAAACACCATATATTTT. Protein: CASSVGLVSGNTIYF.

The V and J genes are TRBV19 and TRBJ1-4; tentatively, D is TRBD1 (5 bases). The length of the CDR3 is 15 residues. Germline V gene sequence: CDR1 LNHDA, CDR2 SQIVND (reference sequence). Trimming shortened V by 4 bases and J by 8 bases, and 17 bases separated the two germline ends. The CDR3 DNA sequence: TGTGCCAGTAGTAGAAGCCAGCAGGGCGTCGAAAAACTGTTTTTT. Its protein is CASSRSQQGVEKLFF.

The chain joins TRBV7-3 to TRBJ2-1; 8 bases fit TRBD2. Germline CDR1 SGHTA, CDR2 FQGTGA. J gave up 9 bases and V 5 bases, and 6 bases lay outside the gene matches. This CDR3 comprises 13 residues. CDR3: CASSGTTSAEQFF. As DNA, the CDR3 is TGTGCCAGCAGCGGAACGACTAGCGCTGAGCAGTTCTTC.